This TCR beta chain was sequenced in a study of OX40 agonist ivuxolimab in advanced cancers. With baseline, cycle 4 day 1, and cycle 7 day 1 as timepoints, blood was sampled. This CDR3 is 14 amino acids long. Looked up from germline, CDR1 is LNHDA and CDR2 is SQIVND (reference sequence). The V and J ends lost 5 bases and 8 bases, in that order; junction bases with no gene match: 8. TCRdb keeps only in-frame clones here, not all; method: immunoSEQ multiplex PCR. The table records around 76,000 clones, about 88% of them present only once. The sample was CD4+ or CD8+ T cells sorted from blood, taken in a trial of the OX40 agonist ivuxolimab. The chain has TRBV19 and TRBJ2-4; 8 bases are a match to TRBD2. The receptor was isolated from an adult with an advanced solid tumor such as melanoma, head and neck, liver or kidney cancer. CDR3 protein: CASSPREGLDIQYF. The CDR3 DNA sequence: TGTGCCAGTAGTCCTCGGGAGGGCCTGGACATTCAGTACTTC.